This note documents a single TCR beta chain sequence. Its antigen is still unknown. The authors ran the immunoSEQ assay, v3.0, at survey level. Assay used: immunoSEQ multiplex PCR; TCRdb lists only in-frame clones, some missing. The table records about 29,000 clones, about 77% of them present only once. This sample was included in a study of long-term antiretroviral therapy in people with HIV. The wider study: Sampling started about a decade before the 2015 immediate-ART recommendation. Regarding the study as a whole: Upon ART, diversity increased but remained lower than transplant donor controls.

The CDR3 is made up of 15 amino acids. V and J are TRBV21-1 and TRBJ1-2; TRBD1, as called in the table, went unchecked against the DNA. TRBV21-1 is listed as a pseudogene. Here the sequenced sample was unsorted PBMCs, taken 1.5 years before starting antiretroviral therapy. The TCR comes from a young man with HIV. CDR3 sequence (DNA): TGTGCCAGCAGCAAAGATAAATGGCAGGGGTGCGGCTACACCTTC. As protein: CASSKDKWQGCGYTF.